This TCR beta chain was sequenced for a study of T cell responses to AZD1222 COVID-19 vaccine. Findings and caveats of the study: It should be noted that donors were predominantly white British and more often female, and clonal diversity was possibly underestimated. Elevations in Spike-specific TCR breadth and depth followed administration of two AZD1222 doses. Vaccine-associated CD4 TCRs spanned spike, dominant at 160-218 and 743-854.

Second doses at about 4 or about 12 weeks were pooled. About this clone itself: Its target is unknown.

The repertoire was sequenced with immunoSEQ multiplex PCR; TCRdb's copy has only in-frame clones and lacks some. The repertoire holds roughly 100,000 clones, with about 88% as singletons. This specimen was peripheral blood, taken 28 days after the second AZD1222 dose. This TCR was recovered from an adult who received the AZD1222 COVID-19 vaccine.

CDR3 sequence (DNA): TGTGCCAGCAGTCTCAGACCGACAGGATCCACTTTCTTT. Amino acid sequence: CASSLRPTGSTFF. The V call is TRBV6-5, the J call TRBJ1-1, with D possibly being TRBD1 (6 bases). This CDR3 contains 13 residues. Trimming removed 5 bases from V and 12 bases from J, with 19 bases in between. The V gene's germline CDR1 is MNHEY and CDR2 SVGAGI.